The rows below give T cell receptor beta chains drawn from one sample of a study of sequential checkpoint blockade in melanoma. Data came from immunoSEQ multiplex PCR; TCRdb stores just in-frame clones and leaves some out. The sample yields over 4,500 clones, roughly 50% seen once. This material consisted of CD8+ T cells sorted from blood (inferred from file names), taken from a patient given nivolumab and ipilimumab in sequence. These receptors all come from a human donor with melanoma. Both conserved end residues are part of each CDR3. The D gene is left open where the match is weak. Part of the rows lack a size; the others show once, few, many or a class for expanded clones.

clone_size,v_call,d_call,cdr3_length,j_call,cdr3_nt,cdr3_aa
once,TRBV30,TRBD2,13,TRBJ2-1,TGTGCCTGGAGTGTAGCGGGGCGAGGTGAGCAGTTCTTC,CAWSVAGRGEQFF
NA,TRBV7-6,TRBD2,17,TRBJ2-3,TGTGCCAGCAGCTTATTTTCCCCGGGACTAGACACAGATACGCAGTATTTT,CASSLFSPGLDTDTQYF
NA,TRBV9,NA,15,TRBJ1-3,TGTGCCAGCAGCGTAGGAGGTTTCTCTGGAAACACCATATATTTT,CASSVGGFSGNTIYF
NA,TRBV28,NA,13,TRBJ1-1,TGTGCCAGCAGCACCGGGGTCAGCTCGGAAGCTTTCTTT,CASSTGVSSEAFF
few,TRBV5-4,NA,13,TRBJ2-7,TGTGCCAGCAGCTTGGGCAGGGTCTACGAGCAGTACTTC,CASSLGRVYEQYF
NA,TRBV4-3,NA,15,TRBJ2-7,TGCGCCAGCAGCCAAGATGCTAGCACCGTCTACGAGCAGTACTTC,CASSQDASTVYEQYF
medium-sized,TRBV7-9,NA,18,TRBJ2-2,TGTGCCAGCAGCTTTTCGACAGGCGCCGTTACGAACACCGGGGAGCTGTTTTTT,CASSFSTGAVTNTGELFF
NA,TRBV11-2,NA,16,TRBJ1-1,TGTGCCAGCAGCTCGATCCTGACTTTTATGAACACTGAAGCTTTCTTT,CASSSILTFMNTEAFF
NA,TRBV18,TRBD1,15,TRBJ2-1,TGTGCCAGCTCACCGAGGGACAGCTACTACAATGAGCAGTTCTTC,CASSPRDSYYNEQFF
large,TRBV6-6,TRBD1,13,TRBJ1-2,TGTGCCAGCAACCCCGGGACAGGGTCGGATTGCACCTTC,CASNPGTGSDCTF
few,TRBV10-2,NA,14,TRBJ2-7,TGCGCCAGCAGTGAGTCGCGGGCCGGAGGCGAGCAGTACTTC,CASSESRAGGEQYF
NA,TRBV28,TRBD2,15,TRBJ2-1,TGTGCCAGCAGTCCTACTAGCGGGGGGGCCAATGAGCAGTTCTTC,CASSPTSGGANEQFF
NA,TRBV6-1,TRBD2,15,TRBJ2-7,TGTGCCAGCAGTGAACTAGCGGGGGGGCCCAACGAGCAGTACTTC,CASSELAGGPNEQYF
NA,TRBV7-9,NA,17,TRBJ1-5,TGCGCCAGCAGCCAAGACTGGCGGGGGGCACGCAATCAGCCCCAGCATTTT,CASSQDWRGARNQPQHF
few,TRBV13,TRBD2,17,TRBJ2-3,TGTGCCAGCAGCTCGTGGATGGGGACTAGCGGCCCAGATACGCAGTATTTT,CASSSWMGTSGPDTQYF
NA,TRBV5-1,NA,17,TRBJ2-3,TGCGCCAGCAGCTTTAGCGGCAGAGGGTCAGAGATAGATACGCAGTATTTT,CASSFSGRGSEIDTQYF
NA,TRBV30,TRBD1,19,TRBJ2-6,TGTGCCTGGAGGGGGTTGGTGGAGACAGGGGGCTCTGGGGCCAACGTCCTGACTTTC,CAWRGLVETGGSGANVLTF
NA,TRBV19,NA,15,TRBJ1-5,TGTGCCAGTAGTATAGCCCTCAGTTTCAATCAGCCCCAGCATTTT,CASSIALSFNQPQHF
few,TRBV7-9,NA,13,TRBJ2-7,TGTGCCAGCAGCTTCCAGGCCTTCTACGAGCAGTACTTC,CASSFQAFYEQYF
few,TRBV2,TRBD1,17,TRBJ1-1,TGTGCCAGCAGTGAAGAACTCTCGACAGGGGGCTGGACTGAAGCTTTCTTT,CASSEELSTGGWTEAFF
NA,TRBV27,NA,15,TRBJ2-5,TGTGCCAGCAGTTTACTGGCGGGGGCGGGGGAGACCCAGTACTTC,CASSLLAGAGETQYF
NA,TRBV18,NA,15,TRBJ1-1,TGTGCCAGCTCACCAGAGGGCATGGCGAACACTGAAGCTTTCTTT,CASSPEGMANTEAFF
once,TRBV13,TRBD2,19,TRBJ2-3,TGTGCCAGCAGCTTTCAAAGAAAAAACGAGCGGGGGGAGACAGATACGCAGTATTTT,CASSFQRKNERGETDTQYF
NA,TRBV29-1,NA,11,TRBJ2-2,TGCAGCGTTTACAGGGCCGGGGAGCTGTTTTTT,CSVYRAGELFF
NA,TRBV4-2,NA,15,TRBJ2-1,TGTGCCAGCAGCCAAGAAGGAGGGGGGGGCTATGAGCAGTTCTTC,CASSQEGGGGYEQFF
NA,TRBV9,NA,14,TRBJ1-6,TGTGCCAGCAGCGAGGCAGGAAATAATTCACCCCTCCACTTT,CASSEAGNNSPLHF
NA,TRBV10-3,TRBD2,13,TRBJ2-1,TGTGCCACCAAGGGGACTACCTACAATGAGCAGTTCTTC,CATKGTTYNEQFF
NA,TRBV29-1,NA,12,TRBJ1-1,TGCAGCGTTGTAGCCTTGAACACTGAAGCTTTCTTT,CSVVALNTEAFF